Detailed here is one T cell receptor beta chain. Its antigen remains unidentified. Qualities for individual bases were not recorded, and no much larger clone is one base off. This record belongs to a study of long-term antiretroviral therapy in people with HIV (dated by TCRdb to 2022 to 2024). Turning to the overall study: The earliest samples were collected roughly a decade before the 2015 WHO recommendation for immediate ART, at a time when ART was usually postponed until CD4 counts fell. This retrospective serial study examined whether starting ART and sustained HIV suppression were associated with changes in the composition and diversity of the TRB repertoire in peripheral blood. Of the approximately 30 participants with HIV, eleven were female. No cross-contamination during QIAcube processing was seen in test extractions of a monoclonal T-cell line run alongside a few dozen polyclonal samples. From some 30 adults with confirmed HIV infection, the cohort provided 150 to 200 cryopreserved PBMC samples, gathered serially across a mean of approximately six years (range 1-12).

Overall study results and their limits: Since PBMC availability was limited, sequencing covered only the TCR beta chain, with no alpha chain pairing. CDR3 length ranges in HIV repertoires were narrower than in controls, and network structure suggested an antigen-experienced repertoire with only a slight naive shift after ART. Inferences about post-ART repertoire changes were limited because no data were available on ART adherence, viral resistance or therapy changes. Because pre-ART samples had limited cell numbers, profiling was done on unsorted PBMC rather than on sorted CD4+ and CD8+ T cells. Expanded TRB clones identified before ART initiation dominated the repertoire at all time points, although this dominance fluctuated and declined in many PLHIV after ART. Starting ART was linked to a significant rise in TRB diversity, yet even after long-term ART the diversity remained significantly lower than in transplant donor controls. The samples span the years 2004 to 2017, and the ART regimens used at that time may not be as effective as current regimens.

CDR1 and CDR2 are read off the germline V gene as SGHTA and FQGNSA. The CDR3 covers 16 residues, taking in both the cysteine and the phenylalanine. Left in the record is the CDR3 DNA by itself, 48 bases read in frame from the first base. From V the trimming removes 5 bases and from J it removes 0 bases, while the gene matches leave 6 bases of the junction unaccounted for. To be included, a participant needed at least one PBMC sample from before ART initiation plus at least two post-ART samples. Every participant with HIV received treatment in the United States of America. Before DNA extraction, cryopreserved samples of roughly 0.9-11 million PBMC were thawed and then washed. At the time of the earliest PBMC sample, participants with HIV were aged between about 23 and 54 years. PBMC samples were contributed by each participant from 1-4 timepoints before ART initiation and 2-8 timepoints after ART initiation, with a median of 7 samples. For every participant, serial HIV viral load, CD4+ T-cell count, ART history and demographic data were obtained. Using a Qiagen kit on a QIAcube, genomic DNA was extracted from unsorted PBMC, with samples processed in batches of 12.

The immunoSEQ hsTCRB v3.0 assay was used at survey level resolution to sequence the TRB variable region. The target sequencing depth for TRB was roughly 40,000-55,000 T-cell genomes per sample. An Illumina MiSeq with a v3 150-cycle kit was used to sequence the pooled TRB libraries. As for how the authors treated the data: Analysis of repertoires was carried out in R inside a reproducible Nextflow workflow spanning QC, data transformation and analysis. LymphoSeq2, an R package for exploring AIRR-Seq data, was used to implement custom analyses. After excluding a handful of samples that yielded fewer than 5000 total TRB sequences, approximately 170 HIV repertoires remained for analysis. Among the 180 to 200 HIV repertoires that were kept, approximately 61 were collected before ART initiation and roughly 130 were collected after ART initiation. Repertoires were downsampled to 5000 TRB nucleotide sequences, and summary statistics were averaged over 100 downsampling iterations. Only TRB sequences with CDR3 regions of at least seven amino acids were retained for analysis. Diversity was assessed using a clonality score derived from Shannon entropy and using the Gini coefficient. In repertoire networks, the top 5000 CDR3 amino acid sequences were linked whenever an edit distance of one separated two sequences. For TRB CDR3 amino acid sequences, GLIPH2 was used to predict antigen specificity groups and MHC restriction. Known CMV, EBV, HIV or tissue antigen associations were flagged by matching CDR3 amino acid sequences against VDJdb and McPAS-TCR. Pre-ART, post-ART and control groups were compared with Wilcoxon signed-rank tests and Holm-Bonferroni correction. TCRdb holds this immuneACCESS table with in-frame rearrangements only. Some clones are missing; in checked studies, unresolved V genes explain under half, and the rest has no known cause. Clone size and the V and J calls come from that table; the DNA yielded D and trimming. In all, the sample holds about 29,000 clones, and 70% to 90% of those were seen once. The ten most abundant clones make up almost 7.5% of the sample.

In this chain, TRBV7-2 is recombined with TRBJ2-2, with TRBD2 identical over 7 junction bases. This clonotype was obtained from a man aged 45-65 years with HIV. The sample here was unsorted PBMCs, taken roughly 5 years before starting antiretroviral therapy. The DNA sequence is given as TGTGCCAGCAGCCCTCAAGCGGGGACGAACACCGGGGAGCTGTTTTTT. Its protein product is CASSPQAGTNTGELFF. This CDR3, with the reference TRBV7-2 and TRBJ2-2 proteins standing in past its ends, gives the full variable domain GAGVSQSPSNKVTEKGKDVELRCDPISGHTALYWYRQSLGQGLEFLIYFQGNSAPDKSGLPSDRFSAERTGGSVSTLTIQRTQQEDSAVYLCASSPQAGTNTGELFFGEGSRLTVL.